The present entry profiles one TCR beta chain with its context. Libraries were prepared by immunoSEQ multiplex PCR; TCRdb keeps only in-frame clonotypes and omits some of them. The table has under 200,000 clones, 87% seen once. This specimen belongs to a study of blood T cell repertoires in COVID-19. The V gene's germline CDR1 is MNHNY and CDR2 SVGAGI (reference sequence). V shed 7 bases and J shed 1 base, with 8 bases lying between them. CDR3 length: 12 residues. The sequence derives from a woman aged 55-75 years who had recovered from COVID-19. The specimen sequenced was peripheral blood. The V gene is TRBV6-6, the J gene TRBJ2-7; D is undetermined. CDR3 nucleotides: TGTGCCAGCAATGGCGGATCCTACGAGCAGTACTTC. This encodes CASNGGSYEQYF.